What follows describes a single T cell receptor beta chain. Its antigen is not known. The data originate from a study of siplizumab effects on memory and regulatory T cells. Findings and caveats of the study: Many proliferating CD4+ or CD8+ clones remained unclassified. Roughly 75-95% of them could not be assigned either a naive or a memory phenotype. Alloreactive sequences traceable to unstimulated CD4+ memory cells were significantly reduced by siplizumab.

Sequencing was performed with immunoSEQ multiplex PCR; in TCRdb, only in-frame clones are kept and a portion is missing. The sample includes about 50,000 clones, about 90% of them seen just once. Among three donor pairs, the unstimulated naive, memory, effector memory and TEMRA subsets underwent sequencing. The CDR3 runs 13 residues. Deletions cut 1 base from V and 5 bases from J, with 6 bases between. In germline, CDR1 is LGHNA, CDR2 YNFKEQ. The sample consisted of naive CD8+ T cells sorted from blood. The chain couples TRBV4-2 to TRBJ1-5; D is unresolved. This sequence originates from a human donor in good health. For the CDR3, the DNA is TGTGCCAGCAGCCAAGCTGGAGATCAGCCCCAGCATTTT. Its protein product is CASSQAGDQPQHF.